The 4 T cell receptor beta chains below all came from one sample that was sequenced in a study of cytomegalovirus exposure and HLA in healthy donors. Both 60 Vbeta primers and 13 Jbeta primers went into the PCR. The protocol was immunoSEQ multiplex PCR, while the TCRdb copy is restricted to in-frame clones and leaves out a portion. The data hold around 150,000 clones, with 79% observed a single time. Material for sequencing was PBMCs. The source is a man in his fifties or sixties in good health and CMV-seropositive.

This clone was counted a single time. In nucleotides, the CDR3 is TGTGCCAGCAGCTGGGGGACTAGCGGGAGTCCCTATGAGCAGTTCTTC. Translation: CASSWGTSGSPYEQFF. The chain couples TRBV7-4 to TRBJ2-1; 14 bases are a match to TRBD2. Germline V gene data show CDR1 as SGHVT and CDR2 as SQSDAQ. CDR3 length: 16 amino acids. V was pared by 4 bases and J by 8 bases, with 7 bases of the junction left unmatched.

The chain carries TRBV6-6 and TRBJ2-3, with a weak D call TRBD2 (5 bases). The CDR3 runs to 13 residues. Trimming removed 8 bases from V and 6 bases from J, with 15 bases in between. CDR1 and CDR2 (germline): MNHNY, SVGAGI (reference sequence). CDR3 amino acids: CASHTRRYDTQYF. DNA for the CDR3: TGTGCCAGCCATACTAGGCGGTACGATACGCAGTATTTT.

The V call is TRBV5-1, the J call TRBJ1-2, with D possibly TRBD1 on 6 matching bases. Germline CDR1 and CDR2: SGHRS and YFSETQ. CDR3 length: 13 amino acids. Trimming left V 6 bases short and J 8 bases short, with 17 bases between. CDR3 region: CASTLGGARGYTF. The CDR3 DNA reads as TGCGCCAGCACACTAGGGGGTGCGAGGGGCTACACCTTC.

This chain joins TRBV7-9 and TRBJ1-6, with D uncertain. The CDR3 runs 13 residues. Per germline, CDR1 SEHNR and CDR2 FQNEAQ (reference sequence). Trimming left V 9 bases short and J 8 bases short, with 14 bases between. CDR3 loop: CARSSAQDSPLHF. As DNA, the CDR3 is TGTGCCAGGTCCAGTGCGCAGGATTCACCCCTCCACTTT.